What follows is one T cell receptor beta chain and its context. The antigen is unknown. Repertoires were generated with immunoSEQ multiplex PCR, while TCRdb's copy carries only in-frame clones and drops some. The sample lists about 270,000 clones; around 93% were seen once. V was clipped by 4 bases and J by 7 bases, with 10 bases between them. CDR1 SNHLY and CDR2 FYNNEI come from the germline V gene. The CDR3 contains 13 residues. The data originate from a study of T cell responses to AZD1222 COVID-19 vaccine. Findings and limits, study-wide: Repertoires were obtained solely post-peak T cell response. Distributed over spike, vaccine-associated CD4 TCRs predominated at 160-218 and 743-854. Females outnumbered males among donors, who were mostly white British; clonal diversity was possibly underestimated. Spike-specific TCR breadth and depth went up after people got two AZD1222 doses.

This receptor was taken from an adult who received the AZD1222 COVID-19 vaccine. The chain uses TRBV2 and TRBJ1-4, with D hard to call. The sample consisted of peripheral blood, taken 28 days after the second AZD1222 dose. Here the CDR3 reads CASSVLFGEKLFF. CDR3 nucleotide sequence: TGTGCCAGCAGTGTTCTCTTCGGTGAAAAACTGTTTTTT.